This TCR beta chain originates from a study of T cell repertoires in cytomegalovirus infection. Across the study: Both a matching HLA type and CMV infection were indicated by public TCR beta signatures. Study results and limitations: There were HLA-C-restricted CMV-specific TCR beta clonotypes dominating the ex vivo response.

As for this clonotype: What it binds is unknown. Mismatch with germline at one junction end may stem from a read error.

TCRdb reanalysed the reads using MiXCR and keeps one entry per CDR3 protein. The sample has roughly 100,000 distinct CDR3 sequences; 16% are singletons. Material for sequencing was PBMCs. The sequence was obtained from a human donor in good health (CMV status not recorded). Some clones in this sample may be carry-over from other donors' samples.

The CDR3 sequence is CASVGDNKENLFF. The DNA for the CDR3 is TGTGCCAGCGTGGGGGACAATAAAGAAAATCTGTTTTTT. The chain recombines TRBV12-3 or TRBV12-4 with TRBJ1-4, with D possibly matching TRBD1 (6 bases). The CDR3 covers 13 residues.